A selection of T cell receptor beta chains follows, all from one sample in a study of T cell responses to AZD1222 COVID-19 vaccine. Some clones are missing from TCRdb's copy, which holds only in-frame ones; the method was immunoSEQ multiplex PCR. Of around 170,000 clones listed, around 88% are singletons. Sequenced here: peripheral blood, sampled 28 days after the second AZD1222 dose. The source is an adult who received the AZD1222 COVID-19 vaccine. CDR3s include the opening cysteine and the closing phenylalanine or tryptophan. A D gene is named only where the DNA matches it firmly. Clone size is shown for a subset of rows, as once, few, many or a class of expanded clone.

CDR3 DNA: TGTGCCAGCAGAGCCGGCGTCCTGGGGGCAGGAGATACGCAGTATTTT; CDR3 protein: CASRAGVLGAGDTQYF; CDR3 length: 16; clone size: -; V gene: TRBV2; J gene: TRBJ2-3; D gene: -
CDR3 DNA: TGTGCCAGCAGTGAACAGTTACAGGGGTGGGATGAGCAGTTCTTC; CDR3 protein: CASSEQLQGWDEQFF; CDR3 length: 15; clone size: -; V gene: TRBV6-1; J gene: TRBJ2-1; D gene: TRBD1
CDR3 DNA: TGTGCCAGCAGCTTAGACAGGGTAACTGAAGCTTTCTTT; CDR3 protein: CASSLDRVTEAFF; CDR3 length: 13; clone size: -; V gene: TRBV7-9; J gene: TRBJ1-1; D gene: -
CDR3 DNA: TGTGCCAGCAGCTTTACCGGGATATTCACAGATACGCAGTATTTT; CDR3 protein: CASSFTGIFTDTQYF; CDR3 length: 15; clone size: -; V gene: TRBV5-6; J gene: TRBJ2-3; D gene: -
CDR3 DNA: TGTGCCAGCAGCCAAGAAGGGGACAGGGGATGGGAGACCCAGTACTTC; CDR3 protein: CASSQEGDRGWETQYF; CDR3 length: 16; clone size: -; V gene: TRBV4-2; J gene: TRBJ2-5; D gene: TRBD1
CDR3 DNA: TGTGCCAGCATGGGGCAGTTCTACGAGCAGTACTTC; CDR3 protein: CASMGQFYEQYF; CDR3 length: 12; clone size: -; V gene: TRBV7-9; J gene: TRBJ2-7; D gene: -
CDR3 DNA: TGCGCCAGCAGCCGCACCGGGACTAGCGGGGCCTTCACAGATACGCAGTATTTT; CDR3 protein: CASSRTGTSGAFTDTQYF; CDR3 length: 18; clone size: -; V gene: TRBV5-1; J gene: TRBJ2-3; D gene: TRBD2
CDR3 DNA: TGTGCCAGCAGCTTGATCGGACAGGGGTACACCGGGGAGCTGTTTTTT; CDR3 protein: CASSLIGQGYTGELFF; CDR3 length: 16; clone size: -; V gene: TRBV5-5; J gene: TRBJ2-2; D gene: TRBD1
CDR3 DNA: TGTGCCAGCAAGGGACAAGTCACCGGGGAGCTGTTTTTT; CDR3 protein: CASKGQVTGELFF; CDR3 length: 13; clone size: few; V gene: TRBV6-5; J gene: TRBJ2-2; D gene: -
CDR3 DNA: TGTGCCAGCAGTTGGAGCCGGGATATTAACTACGAGCAGTACTTC; CDR3 protein: CASSWSRDINYEQYF; CDR3 length: 15; clone size: -; V gene: TRBV6-5; J gene: TRBJ2-7; D gene: -
CDR3 DNA: TGTGCCAGCAGCTCCGCGGGACAGGGCACTTACGAGCAGTACTTC; CDR3 protein: CASSSAGQGTYEQYF; CDR3 length: 15; clone size: -; V gene: TRBV5-6; J gene: TRBJ2-7; D gene: TRBD1
CDR3 DNA: TGTGCCAGTAGTAGGGAAACAGGCTCCTACAATGAGCAGTTCTTC; CDR3 protein: CASSRETGSYNEQFF; CDR3 length: 15; clone size: -; V gene: TRBV19; J gene: TRBJ2-1; D gene: -
CDR3 DNA: TGTGCCAGCAGGCAACCGGGACAGGTTCCAGATACGCAGTATTTT; CDR3 protein: CASRQPGQVPDTQYF; CDR3 length: 15; clone size: -; V gene: TRBV2; J gene: TRBJ2-3; D gene: TRBD1
CDR3 DNA: TGTGCTAGTGGTTTAAGCGGGGGACTAGGCTATGGCTACACCTTC; CDR3 protein: CASGLSGGLGYGYTF; CDR3 length: 15; clone size: -; V gene: TRBV12-5; J gene: TRBJ1-2; D gene: -
CDR3 DNA: TGTGCCAGCAGTTACGGAAAAGGACAGGGGGCGATTCAGCCCCAGCATTTT; CDR3 protein: CASSYGKGQGAIQPQHF; CDR3 length: 17; clone size: -; V gene: TRBV6-2/TRBV6-3; J gene: TRBJ1-5; D gene: TRBD1
CDR3 DNA: TGTGCCAGCAGCTTCGTAGGACAGGGAAACACAGATACGCAGTATTTT; CDR3 protein: CASSFVGQGNTDTQYF; CDR3 length: 16; clone size: -; V gene: TRBV7-9; J gene: TRBJ2-3; D gene: TRBD1
CDR3 DNA: TGTGCCAGCCGACTGACTTTTGACTCTGGAAACACCATATATTTT; CDR3 protein: CASRLTFDSGNTIYF; CDR3 length: 15; clone size: -; V gene: TRBV6-5; J gene: TRBJ1-3; D gene: -
CDR3 DNA: TGTGCCAGCAGTTACGTTCGGGGGATGCCAGATACGCAGTATTTT; CDR3 protein: CASSYVRGMPDTQYF; CDR3 length: 15; clone size: -; V gene: TRBV6-5; J gene: TRBJ2-3; D gene: -
CDR3 DNA: TGCGCCAGCAGCCAAACTCCGACAGCCAATCAGCCCCAGCATTTT; CDR3 protein: CASSQTPTANQPQHF; CDR3 length: 15; clone size: -; V gene: TRBV4-1; J gene: TRBJ1-5; D gene: -
CDR3 DNA: TGTGCCAGCATCCAGAACAGGGGCTCCTACAATGAGCAGTTCTTC; CDR3 protein: CASIQNRGSYNEQFF; CDR3 length: 15; clone size: -; V gene: TRBV27; J gene: TRBJ2-1; D gene: TRBD1
CDR3 DNA: TGTGCCAGCAGGCGAACAGGGGGTGAGAACACCGGGGAGCTGTTTTTT; CDR3 protein: CASRRTGGENTGELFF; CDR3 length: 16; clone size: -; V gene: TRBV6-6; J gene: TRBJ2-2; D gene: TRBD1
CDR3 DNA: TGTGCCAGCAGCTTGGGGAGGAATGAGCAGTTCTTC; CDR3 protein: CASSLGRNEQFF; CDR3 length: 12; clone size: -; V gene: TRBV5-6; J gene: TRBJ2-1; D gene: -
CDR3 DNA: TGTGCCAGCAGCCAGAGACTAGCGGGGGGGCAGGGCACAGATACGCAGTATTTT; CDR3 protein: CASSQRLAGGQGTDTQYF; CDR3 length: 18; clone size: -; V gene: TRBV11-3; J gene: TRBJ2-3; D gene: TRBD2
CDR3 DNA: TGTGCCAGCAGCTTAGTAGGGGCAGACCATGGCTACACCTTC; CDR3 protein: CASSLVGADHGYTF; CDR3 length: 14; clone size: -; V gene: TRBV7-9; J gene: TRBJ1-2; D gene: -
CDR3 DNA: TGTGCCAGCAGCTTGGGGCAGGGCGCCTATGGCTACACCTTC; CDR3 protein: CASSLGQGAYGYTF; CDR3 length: 14; clone size: -; V gene: TRBV5-6; J gene: TRBJ1-2; D gene: -